This TCR beta chain was recovered during a study of blood T cell repertoires in COVID-19. Whole-study context: PBMCs, B-cell-depleted T cells, or T cells provided the cDNA or gDNA that made up the material.

Using immunoSEQ multiplex PCR, the repertoire was profiled, and TCRdb retains in-frame clones only, with some absent. The sample includes about 480,000 clones, about 91% seen only once; the top ten take 10% to 15%. CDR1 is SEHNR and CDR2 is FQNEAQ in the germline V gene (reference sequence). The CDR3 extends over 16 amino acids. The V gene lost 5 bases and the J gene lost 0 bases, with 15 bases spanning the gap. The specimen sequenced was peripheral blood. The TCR sequence derives from a woman aged 45-59 years with COVID-19, enrolled during active disease. This chain links TRBV7-9 with TRBJ2-3; D is unclear. CDR3 DNA: TGTGCCAGCAGCCAAACGACTGTATCTAGCACAGATACGCAGTATTTT. Its translation: CASSQTTVSSTDTQYF.